Each of the 18 T cell receptor beta chains below was sequenced from the same sample in a study of T cell responses to AZD1222 COVID-19 vaccine. TCRdb keeps only in-frame clones here, not all; method: immunoSEQ multiplex PCR. The table shows 150,000 to 160,000 clones, with roughly nine tenths occurring only once. The material was peripheral blood, obtained 28 days after the second AZD1222 dose. The receptors stem from an adult who received the AZD1222 COVID-19 vaccine.

The DNA for the CDR3 is TGTGCCAGCAGTTTGAACCTCGGGGCTAGCGGGGAGTACGAGCAGTACTTC. This translates into CASSLNLGASGEYEQYF. The V call is TRBV28, the J call TRBJ2-7, with 9 bases lining up with TRBD2. Germline V gene data show CDR1 as MDHEN and CDR2 as SYDVKM. V dropped 3 bases and J dropped 4; count of bases not matched to a gene: 13. The CDR3 consists of 17 residues.

The chain employs TRBV28 and TRBJ2-1; 8 nucleotides align to TRBD2. Unmatched junction bases numbered 3, after V lost 2 bases and J lost 3 bases. The CDR3 totals 15 residues. Per the germline V gene, CDR1 is MDHEN and CDR2 is SYDVKM. The CDR3 region has the DNA TGTGCCAGCAGTTTACCCGGGACTAGCTACAATGAGCAGTTCTTC. Translation: CASSLPGTSYNEQFF.

The genes are TRBV4-1 and TRBJ2-3; TRBD1 matches at 9 bases. CDR1 and CDR2 from the germline V gene are MGHRA and YSYEKL. There are 16 residues in the CDR3. V lost 4 bases, J lost 0 bases, and 5 bases stayed unmatched. DNA for the CDR3: TGCGCCAGCAGCCCCACCGGGACAGGGAGCACAGATACGCAGTATTTT. Translating it yields CASSPTGTGSTDTQYF.

This clone appeared once. The rearrangement links TRBV7-8 to TRBJ2-2, with D perhaps given as TRBD1 or TRBD2 (5 bases each). Trimming pared 10 bases from V and 2 bases from J, leaving 17 bases between. The germline V gene has CDR1 SGHVS and CDR2 FQNEAQ. The CDR3 sequence is 15 residues long. This CDR3 reads CATRGQGTNTGELFF. The DNA of the CDR3 is TGTGCCACCCGGGGCCAGGGAACTAACACCGGGGAGCTGTTTTTT.

This clone has only one observation. The genes are TRBV28 and TRBJ2-2; possible D gene TRBD2, 5 bases. Trimming took 8 bases from V and 4 from J, leaving 11 bases between them. The CDR3 covers 13 residues. Per germline, CDR1 MDHEN and CDR2 SYDVKM. The CDR3 DNA reads as TGTGCCAGCCGGGGTTTTGGCACCGGGGAGCTGTTTTTT. This gives the protein CASRGFGTGELFF.

V usage is TRBV11-2 and J usage is TRBJ1-1; possible D gene TRBD1, 5 bases. The CDR3 length is 13 residues. Trimming removed 1 base at V and 9 bases at J, with 12 bases between. Germline V CDR1 and CDR2: SGHAT, FQNNGV. The CDR3 DNA reads as TGTGCCAGCAGCTTAGTTCACGACAGACAAGCTTTCTTT. Encoded protein: CASSLVHDRQAFF.

The chain couples TRBV5-1 to TRBJ2-2; TRBD2 matches 9 bases. With V trimmed by 0 bases and J by 7 bases, 7 bases remained unmatched. The CDR3 contains 16 residues. Germline V gene lookup returns CDR1 SGHRS and CDR2 YFSETQ. Here the CDR3 DNA reads TGCGCCAGCAGCTTGGGAGGGACTAGCCTGGTCGGGGAGCTGTTTTTT. Amino acids: CASSLGGTSLVGELFF.

The chain couples TRBV19 to TRBJ1-1; 7 positions match TRBD1. Germline values: CDR1 LNHDA, CDR2 SQIVND (reference sequence). The length of the CDR3 is 14 residues. Losses at the gene ends were 5 bases for V and 6 bases for J; bases not matched to a gene: 9. CDR3 DNA: TGTGCCAGTAGTGGCCGGGACAGTAAGTCTGAAGCTTTCTTT. Translated: CASSGRDSKSEAFF.

The chain uses TRBV5-4 and TRBJ1-4, with 9 bases aligning to TRBD1. Trimming cost V 3 bases and J 8 bases; bases outside gene matches: 8. CDR3 length: 15 residues. The germline V gene has CDR1 SGHNT and CDR2 YYREEE (reference sequence). CDR3 loop: CASSSNRGRSEKLFF. In DNA form, the CDR3 reads TGTGCCAGCAGCTCGAACAGGGGGCGCAGCGAAAAACTGTTTTTT.

The rearrangement uses TRBV15 and TRBJ2-5; D call uncertain. The germline V gene encodes CDR1 LNHNV and CDR2 YYDKDF (reference sequence). The CDR3 is 15 residues long. V gave up 0 bases and J gave up 2 bases, with 10 bases separating them. The DNA for the CDR3 is TGTGCCACCAGCAGAGATTCAGGAACTCAAGAGACCCAGTACTTC. Protein sequence: CATSRDSGTQETQYF.

The chain combines TRBV28 with TRBJ1-5; D is possibly TRBD1 (6 bases). This CDR3 has 14 residues. CDR1 and CDR2 from the germline V gene are MDHEN and SYDVKM. The V and J ends lost 6 bases and 4 bases respectively, with 13 bases between them. This CDR3 reads CASRDGGHNQPQHF. In DNA form, the CDR3 reads TGTGCCAGCAGAGATGGGGGCCATAATCAGCCCCAGCATTTT.

This clone was found once. The chain links TRBV5-6 to TRBJ2-1; TRBD1 is a possible D gene (6 bases). The germline gives CDR1 SGHDT, CDR2 YYEEEE. V shed 1 base and J shed 4 bases, with 9 bases lying between them. The CDR3 loop spans 14 amino acids. The CDR3 sequence is CASSLYRVYNEQFF. The CDR3 DNA follows: TGTGCCAGCAGCTTGTACAGGGTGTACAATGAGCAGTTCTTC. The full variable domain, rest sourced from reference TRBV5-6 and TRBJ2-1, is DAGVTQSPTHLIKTRGQQVTLRCSPKSGHDTVSWYQQALGQGPQFIFQYYEEEERQRGNFPDRFSGHQFPNYSSELNVNALLLGDSALYLCASSLYRVYNEQFFGPGTRLTVL.

The chain uses TRBV3-1 (or the pseudogene TRBV3-2) and TRBJ2-2; D gene uncertain. There are 14 residues in the CDR3. The V gene's germline CDR1 is LGHDT and CDR2 YNNKEL (reference sequence). With 4 bases removed from V and 3 bases from J, the gap between germline ends came to 9 bases. The CDR3 here is CASSPQVYTGELFF. CDR3 bases: TGTGCCAGCAGCCCTCAGGTTTACACCGGGGAGCTGTTTTTT.

This rearrangement joins TRBV4-1 to TRBJ1-2; the match to TRBD1 covers 10 bases. CDR1 is MGHRA, CDR2 YSYEKL, per germline. The J segment lost 3 bases and the V segment lost 3 bases, leaving 4 bases of the junction unmatched. The CDR3 consists of 15 residues. The CDR3 DNA follows: TGCGCCAGCAGCCAGCCGACAGGGGGCCACTATGGCTACACCTTC. Translated, it gives CASSQPTGGHYGYTF.

The chain carries TRBV11-2 and TRBJ2-1, with D possibly being TRBD2 (5 bases). V dropped 1 base and J dropped 10 bases, with 11 bases sitting between them. This CDR3 contains 13 residues. Germline CDR1 and CDR2: SGHAT and FQNNGV. The CDR3 loop reads CASSLGLAREQFF. The CDR3 nucleotides read TGTGCCAGCAGCTTAGGGCTAGCACGGGAGCAGTTCTTC. Using reference TRBV11-2 and TRBJ2-1 for the parts outside the CDR3, the full variable domain is EAGVAQSPRYKIIEKRQSVAFWCNPISGHATLYWYQQILGQGPKLLIQFQNNGVVDDSQLPKDRFSAERLKGVDSTLKIQPAKLEDSAVYLCASSLGLAREQFFGPGTRLTVL.

The chain carries TRBV5-6 and TRBJ2-7; D is unclear. Per germline, CDR1 SGHDT and CDR2 YYEEEE. The CDR3 sequence is 12 residues long. Trimming removed 0 bases from V and 1 base from J, with 2 bases in between. The CDR3 bases are TGTGCCAGCAGCTTGGTTTCCTACGAGCAGTACTTC. It encodes CASSLVSYEQYF.

The V gene is TRBV27, the J gene TRBJ1-1; tentative D call: TRBD1 (6 bases). Germline CDR1 and CDR2: MNHEY and SMNVEV (reference sequence). The CDR3 is 14 residues long. V lost 5 bases and J lost 1, with 11 bases in between. The CDR3 here is CASSVQGSNTEAFF. CDR3 coding DNA: TGTGCCAGCAGTGTACAGGGTTCGAACACTGAAGCTTTCTTT.

The rearrangement joins TRBV7-2 to TRBJ1-5; 8 bases map to TRBD1. CDR3 length equals 14 residues. Germline CDR1 and CDR2: SGHTA and FQGNSA. The junction had 5 bases not matched to a gene; V was cut back by 4 bases and J by 6 bases. The CDR3 region is CASSSDRGSQPQHF. The CDR3 DNA is TGTGCCAGCAGCTCAGACAGGGGAAGTCAGCCCCAGCATTTT.